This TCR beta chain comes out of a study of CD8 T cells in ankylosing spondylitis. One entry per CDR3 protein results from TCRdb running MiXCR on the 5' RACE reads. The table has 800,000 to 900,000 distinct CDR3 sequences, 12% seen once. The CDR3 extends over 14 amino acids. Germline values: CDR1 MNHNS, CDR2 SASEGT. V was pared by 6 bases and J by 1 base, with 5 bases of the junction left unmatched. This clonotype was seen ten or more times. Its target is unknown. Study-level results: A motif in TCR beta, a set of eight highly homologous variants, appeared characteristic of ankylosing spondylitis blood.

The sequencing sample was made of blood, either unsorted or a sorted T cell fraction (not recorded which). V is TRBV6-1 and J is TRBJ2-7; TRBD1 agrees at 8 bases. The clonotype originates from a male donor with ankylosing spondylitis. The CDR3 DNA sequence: TGTGCCAGCAGGGACACAGGGGGGTCCTACGAGCAGTACTTC. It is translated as CASRDTGGSYEQYF.